This TCR beta chain was sequenced for a study of blood T cell repertoires in COVID-19. CDR1 MNHEY and CDR2 SMNVEV come from the germline V gene (reference sequence). The CDR3 extends over 14 amino acids. V lost 2 bases and J lost 5, with 12 bases in between. Here immunoSEQ multiplex PCR was the method, and the copy in TCRdb shows in-frame clones only, minus some. The repertoire holds around 200,000 clones, with about 88% as singletons. The clonotype comes from a man aged 40-49 years with active or convalescent COVID-19. The rearrangement uses TRBV27 and TRBJ1-1; the D gene is possibly TRBD1 (6 bases). Sequenced input: peripheral blood. CDR3 protein: CASSLAGVRTEAFF. The CDR3 region has the DNA TGTGCCAGCAGTTTAGCAGGGGTCAGGACTGAAGCTTTCTTT.